The sample holds many counts of the clone carrying this T cell receptor beta chain. Its antigen is unknown. The data stem from a study of human T cells and chemical hapten exposure. Study outcomes and limitations: TCRs above 1 in 1000 frequency stayed constant with DPC sensitization. In the PT1 data, expanded TCR counts showed a positive correlation with patch test score.

TCRdb re-called the RACE reads with MiXCR, one entry per CDR3 protein. The sample has approximately 70,000 distinct CDR3 sequences; 7.5% to 10% are singletons. The CDR3 is 15 residues long. Trimming at V came to 8 bases and at J to 7 bases, leaving 5 bases not matched to a gene. CDR1 is SGHAT, CDR2 FQDESV, per germline (reference sequence). The time point is: patch test 1, 2 weeks after DPC sensitization. Specified treatment: therapeutic diphenylcyclopropenone sensitization with weekly scalp DPC. Only after blood had been drawn was each patch test applied. This clonotype originated in a woman in her 40s with alopecia areata. Some clones in this sample may be carry-over from other donors' samples. Source: whole blood, taken in connection with sensitization to the hapten diphenylcyclopropenone (DPC). This chain connects TRBV11-1 to TRBJ2-2; 15 positions match TRBD2. CDR3 loop: CASSGLAGGDGELFF. In DNA form, the CDR3 reads TGTGCCAGCTCGGGACTAGCGGGGGGCGACGGGGAGCTGTTTTTT.